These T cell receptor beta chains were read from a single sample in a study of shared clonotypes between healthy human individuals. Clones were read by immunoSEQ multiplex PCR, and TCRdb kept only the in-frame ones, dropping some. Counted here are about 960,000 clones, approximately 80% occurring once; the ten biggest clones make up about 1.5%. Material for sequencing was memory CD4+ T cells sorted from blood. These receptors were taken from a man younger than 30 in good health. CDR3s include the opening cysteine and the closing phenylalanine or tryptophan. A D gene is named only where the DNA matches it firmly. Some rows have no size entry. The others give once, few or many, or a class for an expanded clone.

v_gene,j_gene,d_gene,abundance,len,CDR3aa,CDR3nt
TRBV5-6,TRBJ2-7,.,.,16,CASSPRSGRNSREQYF,TGTGCCAGCAGCCCCCGCTCAGGGAGAAATTCGCGCGAGCAGTACTTC
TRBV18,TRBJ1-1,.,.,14,CASSPWTGDTEAFF,TGTGCCAGCTCACCATGGACCGGGGACACTGAAGCTTTCTTT
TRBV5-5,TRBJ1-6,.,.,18,CASSPWRGESSYNSPLHF,TGTGCCAGCAGCCCCTGGAGGGGGGAAAGCTCCTATAATTCACCCCTCCACTTT
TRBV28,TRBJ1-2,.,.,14,CASRSFGSNYGYTF,TGTGCCAGCAGGTCGTTTGGGAGTAACTATGGCTACACCTTC
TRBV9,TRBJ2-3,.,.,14,CASSVRAYTDTQYF,TGTGCCAGCAGCGTTAGAGCTTACACAGATACGCAGTATTTT
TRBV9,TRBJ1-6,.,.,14,CASSAAGGNSPLHF,TGTGCCAGCAGCGCGGCGGGTGGCAATTCACCCCTCCACTTT
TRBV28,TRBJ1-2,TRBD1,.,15,CASSFGQGGFYGYTF,TGTGCCAGCAGTTTCGGGCAGGGGGGGTTCTATGGCTACACCTTC
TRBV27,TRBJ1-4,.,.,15,CASANTYATNEKLFF,TGTGCCAGCGCGAACACCTATGCAACTAATGAAAAACTGTTTTTT
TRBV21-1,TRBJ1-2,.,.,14,CASSTDRADYGYTF,TGTGCCAGCAGCACAGACAGGGCGGACTATGGCTACACCTTC
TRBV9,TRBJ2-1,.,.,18,CASSVATGGSSSYNEQFF,TGTGCCAGCAGCGTAGCTACGGGCGGATCGAGCTCCTACAATGAGCAGTTCTTC
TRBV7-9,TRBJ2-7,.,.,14,CASSLGGSGSEQYF,TGTGCCAGCAGCTTAGGAGGGTCAGGGAGCGAGCAGTACTTC
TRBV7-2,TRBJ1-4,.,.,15,CASRPTAQVNEKLFF,TGTGCCAGCCGCCCCACGGCGCAGGTTAATGAAAAACTGTTTTTT
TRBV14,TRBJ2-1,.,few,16,CASSKNRGGPYNEQFF,TGTGCCAGCAGCAAAAACAGGGGGGGGCCCTACAATGAGCAGTTCTTC
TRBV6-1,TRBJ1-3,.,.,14,CASRRTASGNTIYF,TGTGCCAGCAGAAGGACGGCCTCTGGAAACACCATATATTTT
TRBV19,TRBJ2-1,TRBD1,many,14,CASSIDTGQSGQFF,TGTGCCAGTAGTATAGATACGGGACAGAGTGGGCAGTTCTTC
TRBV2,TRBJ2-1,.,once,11,CASSPGHEQFF,TGTGCCAGCAGCCCCGGACATGAGCAGTTCTTC
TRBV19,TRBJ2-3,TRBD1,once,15,CASRGGQGRTDTQYF,TGTGCCAGTAGAGGAGGACAGGGGCGCACAGATACGCAGTATTTT
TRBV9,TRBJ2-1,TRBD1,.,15,CASSAQGQGVNEQFF,TGTGCCAGCAGCGCCCAAGGACAGGGGGTCAATGAGCAGTTCTTC
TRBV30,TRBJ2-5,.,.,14,CAWSVNRVWETQYF,TGTGCCTGGAGTGTAAACAGGGTATGGGAGACCCAGTACTTC
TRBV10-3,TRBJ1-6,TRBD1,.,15,CAISEGTGNNSPLHF,TGTGCCATCAGTGAGGGGACAGGGAATAATTCACCCCTCCACTTT
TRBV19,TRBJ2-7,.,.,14,CASRRSRGSYEQYF,TGTGCCAGTAGACGATCCAGGGGTTCCTACGAGCAGTACTTC
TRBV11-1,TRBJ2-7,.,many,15,CASSTGGAPHYEQYF,TGTGCCAGCAGTACAGGGGGGGCCCCTCACTACGAGCAGTACTTC
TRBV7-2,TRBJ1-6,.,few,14,CASSPTVNNSPLHF,TGTGCCAGCAGCCCGACGGTCAATAATTCACCCCTCCACTTT
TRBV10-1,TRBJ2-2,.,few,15,CASSEPGVNTGELFF,TGCGCCAGCAGTGAGCCAGGGGTGAACACCGGGGAGCTGTTTTTT
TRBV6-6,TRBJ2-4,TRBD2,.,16,CASQSGLAVAKNIQYF,TGTGCCAGCCAGTCTGGACTAGCAGTAGCCAAAAACATTCAGTACTTC
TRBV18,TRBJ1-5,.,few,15,CASSQGQNSNQPQHF,TGTGCCAGCTCACAAGGACAGAATAGCAATCAGCCCCAGCATTTT
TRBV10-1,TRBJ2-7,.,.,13,CASSVQVGYEQYF,TGCGCCAGCAGTGTTCAGGTGGGCTACGAGCAGTACTTC
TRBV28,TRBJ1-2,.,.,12,CASGFANYGYTF,TGTGCCAGCGGATTTGCTAACTATGGCTACACCTTC
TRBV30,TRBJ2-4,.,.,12,CARGVAKNIQYF,TGTGCCCGGGGAGTAGCCAAAAACATTCAGTACTTC
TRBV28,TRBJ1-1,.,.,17,CASSLDIGWKANTEAFF,TGTGCCAGCAGTTTAGATATCGGGTGGAAGGCTAACACTGAAGCTTTCTTT
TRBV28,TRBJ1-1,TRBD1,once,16,CASSLYKGTGVAEAFF,TGTGCCAGCAGTTTGTATAAGGGGACAGGGGTGGCTGAAGCTTTCTTT
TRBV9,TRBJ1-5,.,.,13,CASSVSENQPQHF,TGTGCCAGCAGCGTATCGGAGAATCAGCCCCAGCATTTT
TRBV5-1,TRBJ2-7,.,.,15,CASSGRVGRSYEQYF,TGCGCCAGCAGCGGAAGAGTAGGCAGATCCTACGAGCAGTACTTC
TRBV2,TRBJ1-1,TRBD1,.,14,CASRGTGEQTEAFF,TGTGCCAGCAGGGGGACAGGGGAGCAAACTGAAGCTTTCTTT
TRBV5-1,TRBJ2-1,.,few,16,CASSLGGGSSYNEQFF,TGCGCCAGCAGCTTGGGTGGGGGGAGCTCCTACAATGAGCAGTTCTTC
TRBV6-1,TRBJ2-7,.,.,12,CASSELGYEQYF,TGTGCCAGCAGTGAACTAGGATACGAGCAGTACTTC
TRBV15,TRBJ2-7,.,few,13,CATSRDLQGEQYF,TGTGCCACCAGCAGAGACTTACAAGGCGAGCAGTACTTC
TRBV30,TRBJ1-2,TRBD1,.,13,CAWRTGGSYGYTF,TGTGCCTGGAGGACAGGGGGCAGCTATGGCTACACCTTC
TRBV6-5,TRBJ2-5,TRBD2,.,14,CASRGAGGQETQYF,TGTGCCAGCAGGGGCGCGGGAGGGCAAGAGACCCAGTACTTC
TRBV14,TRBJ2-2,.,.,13,CASSQAPTGELFF,TGTGCCAGCAGCCAAGCCCCCACCGGGGAGCTGTTTTTT
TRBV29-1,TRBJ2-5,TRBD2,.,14,CSVVERGIRETQYF,TGCAGCGTTGTGGAGCGGGGGATCAGGGAGACCCAGTACTTC
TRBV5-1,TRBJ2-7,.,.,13,CASSLNMNGEQYF,TGCGCCAGCAGCCTTAACATGAATGGGGAGCAGTACTTC
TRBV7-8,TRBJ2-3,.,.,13,CASSYTVPDTQYF,TGTGCCAGCAGCTACACGGTGCCAGATACGCAGTATTTT
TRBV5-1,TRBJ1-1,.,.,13,CASSLVGPTEAFF,TGCGCCAGCAGCTTGGTAGGACCCACTGAAGCTTTCTTT
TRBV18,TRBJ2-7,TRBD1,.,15,CASSPPGQGINEQYF,TGTGCCAGCTCACCACCGGGACAGGGGATCAACGAGCAGTACTTC
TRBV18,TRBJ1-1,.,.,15,CASSPDRKMNTEAFF,TGTGCCAGCTCACCAGATAGGAAGATGAACACTGAAGCTTTCTTT